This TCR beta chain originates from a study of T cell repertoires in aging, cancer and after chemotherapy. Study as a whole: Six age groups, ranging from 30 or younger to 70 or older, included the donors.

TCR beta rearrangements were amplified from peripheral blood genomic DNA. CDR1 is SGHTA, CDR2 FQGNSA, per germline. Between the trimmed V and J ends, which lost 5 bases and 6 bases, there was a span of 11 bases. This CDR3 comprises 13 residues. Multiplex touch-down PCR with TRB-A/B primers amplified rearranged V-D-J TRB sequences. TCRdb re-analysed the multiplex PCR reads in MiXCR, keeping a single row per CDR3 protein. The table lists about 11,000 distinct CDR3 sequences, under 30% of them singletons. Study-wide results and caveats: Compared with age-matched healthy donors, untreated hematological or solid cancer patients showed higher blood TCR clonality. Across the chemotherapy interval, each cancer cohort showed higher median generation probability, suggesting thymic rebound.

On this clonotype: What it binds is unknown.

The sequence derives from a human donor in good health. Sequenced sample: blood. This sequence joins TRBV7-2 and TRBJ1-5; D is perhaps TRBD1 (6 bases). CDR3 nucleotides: TGTGCCAGCAGCCAGGACAGTTTTCAGCCCCAGCATTTT. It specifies CASSQDSFQPQHF.